This T cell receptor beta chain was captured in a study of neurological immune-mediated disorders. Trimming removed 5 bases at V and 4 bases at J, with 9 bases between. The CDR3 length is 13 residues. Germline CDR1 SEHNR, CDR2 FQNEAQ (reference sequence). Comments on this clonotype: The antigen is not known.

The sorted libraries involved the use of about 1 million CD4+ or CD8+ T cells. Overall study results and limits: The level of TCR clonal expansion was highest in patients with HTLV-1-associated myelopathy and lowest in multiple sclerosis, where it fell below the level seen in healthy controls. None of the CDR3 amino acid sequences found in expanded clones was shared across subjects. This suggests that the TCR-beta repertoires were private in all groups.

It was by 5'RACE with 10-nucleotide random UMIs that the cDNA was made. TCRdb re-called the 5' RACE reads through MiXCR, storing one row per CDR3 protein. The sample has approximately 4,800 distinct CDR3 sequences; 20% to 25% are singletons. The specimen sequenced was CD8+ T cells from blood. The receptor was derived from a woman aged 60-70 years with HTLV-1-associated myelopathy (HAM/TSP). V is TRBV7-9 and J is TRBJ2-1; tentatively, D is TRBD1 (5 bases). This CDR3 reads CASSPNRYNEQFF. The CDR3 bases are TGTGCCAGCAGCCCAAACAGGTACAATGAGCAGTTCTTC.